The entry below describes one T cell receptor beta chain. The data are from a study of brain T cells in children with intractable seizures. Only cases whose brain tissue showed the highest T cell transcript signatures were sequenced. Libraries were prepared by immunoSEQ multiplex PCR; TCRdb keeps only in-frame clonotypes and omits some of them. The data hold around 80,000 clones, with around 90% observed a single time. Germline-derived CDR1 and CDR2 are SGHRS and YFSETQ. V shed 0 bases and J 10 bases; nucleotides not matched to a gene: 10. The CDR3 contains 15 residues. V usage is TRBV5-1 and J usage is TRBJ2-1; 7 nucleotides align to TRBD2. This TCR was sampled from a girl under 10 years old with Rasmussen encephalitis and intractable seizures. The sample in question was peripheral blood, obtained at surgery. The CDR3 sequence: CASSLALAEVAEQFF. The DNA for the CDR3 is TGCGCCAGCAGCTTGGCTCTAGCGGAGGTCGCAGAGCAGTTCTTC.